The rows below give T cell receptor beta chains drawn from one sample of a study of beta chain features in type 1 diabetes. The protocol was immunoSEQ multiplex PCR, while the TCRdb copy is restricted to in-frame clones and leaves out a portion. The sample has about 650,000 clones, under 15% seen once. Sequencing was done on a sample of naive CD4+ T cells from blood. These receptor sequences come from a man aged 25-45 years with type 1 diabetes. Both conserved end residues are part of each CDR3. Each record gives: V gene, J gene, D gene, clone size, CDR3 length, CDR3 protein, CDR3 DNA. The D gene is left open where the match is weak. Clone size, where shown, is once, few, many, or a class for clones that have expanded.

V: TRBV7-7
J: TRBJ2-2
D: TRBD1
size: .
length: 17
CDR3: CASSPSRTGTNTGELFF
DNA: TGTGCCAGCAGCCCGTCAAGGACAGGGACGAACACCGGGGAGCTGTTTTTT

V: TRBV14
J: TRBJ2-3
D: TRBD2
size: few
length: 16
CDR3: CASSQGTSVGTDTQYF
DNA: TGTGCCAGCAGCCAAGGGACTAGCGTTGGCACAGATACGCAGTATTTT

V: TRBV13
J: TRBJ1-1
D: .
size: .
length: 14
CDR3: CASSFGGQNTEAFF
DNA: TGTGCCAGCAGCTTTGGGGGACAGAACACTGAAGCTTTCTTT

V: TRBV12-5
J: TRBJ2-7
D: .
size: .
length: 16
CDR3: CASGSSVSTAAGEQYF
DNA: TGTGCTAGTGGTTCATCGGTCTCGACGGCAGCCGGCGAGCAGTACTTC

V: TRBV6-5
J: TRBJ2-2
D: .
size: once
length: 14
CDR3: CASSYSNPSGELFF
DNA: TGTGCCAGCAGTTACTCGAATCCGTCCGGGGAGCTGTTTTTT

V: TRBV29-1
J: TRBJ1-3
D: TRBD1
size: few
length: 14
CDR3: CSVGQGAAGNTIYF
DNA: TGCAGCGTAGGACAGGGAGCAGCTGGAAACACCATATATTTT

V: TRBV6-1
J: TRBJ1-1
D: .
size: few
length: 15
CDR3: CASSGPGQPNTEAFF
DNA: TGTGCCAGCAGCGGACCAGGACAGCCGAACACTGAAGCTTTCTTT

V: TRBV7-2
J: TRBJ2-5
D: .
size: .
length: 15
CDR3: CASRNRGAFQETQYF
DNA: TGTGCCAGCAGAAATAGGGGGGCATTTCAAGAGACCCAGTACTTC

V: TRBV6-1
J: TRBJ2-3
D: .
size: .
length: 16
CDR3: CAISVLAAVGTDTQYF
DNA: TGTGCCATCAGTGTATTAGCGGCAGTAGGCACAGATACGCAGTATTTT

V: TRBV7-2
J: TRBJ1-4
D: .
size: .
length: 14
CDR3: CASSLDREGVKLFF
DNA: TGTGCCAGCAGCTTAGACAGGGAGGGCGTAAAACTGTTTTTT

V: TRBV2
J: TRBJ2-5
D: TRBD1
size: .
length: 13
CDR3: CASMTGGPETQYF
DNA: TGTGCCAGCATGACAGGGGGACCAGAGACCCAGTACTTC

V: TRBV4-3
J: TRBJ2-3
D: .
size: .
length: 14
CDR3: CASSQDLQADTQYF
DNA: TGCGCCAGCAGCCAAGATCTACAGGCAGATACGCAGTATTTT

V: TRBV19
J: TRBJ2-2
D: TRBD2
size: few
length: 14
CDR3: CASSPGLATGELFF
DNA: TGTGCCAGTAGTCCGGGACTAGCAACCGGGGAGCTGTTTTTT

V: TRBV14
J: TRBJ1-2
D: .
size: few
length: 12
CDR3: CASSPPMGGYTF
DNA: TGTGCCAGCAGCCCACCGATGGGTGGCTACACCTTC

V: TRBV7-2
J: TRBJ2-1
D: TRBD1
size: .
length: 15
CDR3: CASSLVGQGAYEQFF
DNA: TGTGCCAGCAGCTTAGTCGGACAGGGGGCGTATGAGCAGTTCTTC

V: TRBV6-1
J: TRBJ2-4
D: .
size: .
length: 15
CDR3: CASSATGTIKNIQYF
DNA: TGTGCCAGCAGTGCCACGGGGACCATAAAAAACATTCAGTACTTC

V: TRBV12-5
J: TRBJ2-2
D: .
size: .
length: 17
CDR3: CASGLVIQVSNTGELFF
DNA: TGTGCTAGTGGTTTGGTAATACAGGTTTCGAACACCGGGGAGCTGTTTTTT

V: TRBV28
J: TRBJ2-5
D: .
size: few
length: 15
CDR3: CASSGEWDGQETQYF
DNA: TGTGCCAGCAGTGGGGAATGGGACGGGCAAGAGACCCAGTACTTC

V: TRBV25-1
J: TRBJ2-1
D: TRBD2
size: .
length: 15
CDR3: CASSSGLAGYNEQFF
DNA: TGTGCCAGCAGTTCGGGACTAGCGGGGTACAATGAGCAGTTCTTC

V: TRBV25-1
J: TRBJ1-2
D: TRBD1
size: few
length: 15
CDR3: CASSEAGTGDYGYTF
DNA: TGTGCCAGCAGTGAGGCCGGGACAGGGGACTATGGCTACACCTTC

V: TRBV7-2
J: TRBJ2-3
D: .
size: .
length: 15
CDR3: CASSLEGRSTDTQYF
DNA: TGTGCCAGCAGCTTAGAGGGCAGGAGCACAGATACGCAGTATTTT

V: TRBV9
J: TRBJ2-1
D: .
size: few
length: 15
CDR3: CASSASGRTYNEQFF
DNA: TGTGCCAGCAGCGCGAGCGGGCGTACCTACAATGAGCAGTTCTTC

V: TRBV7-2
J: TRBJ2-3
D: .
size: .
length: 14
CDR3: CASSPRLAPDTQYF
DNA: TGTGCCAGCAGCCCGAGGCTAGCTCCCGATACGCAGTATTTT

V: TRBV23-1
J: TRBJ2-7
D: TRBD1
size: few
length: 13
CDR3: CAGGQASSYEQYF
DNA: TGCGCAGGGGGACAGGCTTCCTCCTACGAGCAGTACTTC

V: TRBV4-3
J: TRBJ1-2
D: .
size: few
length: 16
CDR3: CASSQDTGRGDYGYTF
DNA: TGCGCCAGCAGCCAAGATACAGGGAGAGGGGACTATGGCTACACCTTC

V: TRBV18
J: TRBJ2-3
D: TRBD1
size: few
length: 14
CDR3: CASSVRQGTDTQYF
DNA: TGTGCCAGCTCAGTGCGACAGGGAACAGATACGCAGTATTTT

V: TRBV9
J: TRBJ2-1
D: .
size: .
length: 15
CDR3: CATLIGKASYNEQFF
DNA: TGTGCCACCTTAATAGGGAAGGCCTCCTACAATGAGCAGTTCTTC

V: TRBV4-2
J: TRBJ1-1
D: .
size: .
length: 15
CDR3: CASSLFVSLNTEAFF
DNA: TGTGCCAGCAGCCTATTTGTTAGCTTAAACACTGAAGCTTTCTTT

V: TRBV18
J: TRBJ2-3
D: .
size: .
length: 19
CDR3: CASSPDGRWVGGGTDTQYF
DNA: TGTGCCAGCTCCCCGGACGGCAGATGGGTCGGCGGTGGCACAGATACGCAGTATTTT

V: TRBV29-1
J: TRBJ1-2
D: .
size: .
length: 13
CDR3: CSAMGVSVDGYTF
DNA: TGCAGCGCCATGGGGGTTTCAGTGGACGGCTACACCTTC

V: TRBV4-3
J: TRBJ1-6
D: .
size: .
length: 13
CDR3: CASSPNRDSPLHF
DNA: TGCGCCAGCAGCCCCAACAGGGATTCACCCCTCCACTTT

V: TRBV5-1
J: TRBJ2-5
D: .
size: .
length: 14
CDR3: CASSLSRGQETQYF
DNA: TGCGCCAGCAGCTTGTCGCGGGGCCAAGAGACCCAGTACTTC

V: TRBV11-3
J: TRBJ2-3
D: TRBD2
size: few
length: 16
CDR3: CASSLRLAGTTDTQYF
DNA: TGTGCCAGCAGCCTTAGACTAGCGGGGACCACAGATACGCAGTATTTT

V: TRBV2
J: TRBJ1-4
D: .
size: .
length: 12
CDR3: CASRFSSEKLFF
DNA: TGTGCCAGCAGGTTCTCTTCTGAAAAACTGTTTTTT

V: TRBV7-3
J: TRBJ2-3
D: TRBD2
size: few
length: 18
CDR3: CASSPGVAGGLGTDTQYF
DNA: TGTGCCAGCTCTCCCGGGGTAGCGGGGGGGCTGGGCACAGATACGCAGTATTTT

V: TRBV6-6
J: TRBJ2-7
D: TRBD2
size: few
length: 16
CDR3: CASSYSGRGTSYEQYF
DNA: TGTGCCAGCAGTTACTCCGGGAGGGGGACGTCCTACGAGCAGTACTTC

V: TRBV7-9
J: TRBJ2-1
D: .
size: .
length: 15
CDR3: CASTKGGSSYNEQFF
DNA: TGTGCCAGCACCAAGGGGGGGAGCTCCTACAATGAGCAGTTCTTC

V: TRBV5-1
J: TRBJ2-5
D: .
size: .
length: 15
CDR3: CASSSQVGGPETQYF
DNA: TGCGCCAGCAGCTCCCAGGTAGGGGGGCCGGAGACCCAGTACTTC

V: TRBV7-9
J: TRBJ1-1
D: .
size: .
length: 12
CDR3: CASSLMDTEAFF
DNA: TGTGCCAGCAGCTTAATGGACACTGAAGCTTTCTTT

V: TRBV7-2
J: TRBJ1-4
D: .
size: .
length: 12
CDR3: CASSLGGEKLFF
DNA: TGTGCCAGCAGCTTAGGTGGTGAAAAACTGTTTTTT

V: TRBV6-6
J: TRBJ1-2
D: .
size: .
length: 14
CDR3: CASSSTTNNYGYTF
DNA: TGTGCCAGCAGTAGTACGACAAATAACTATGGCTACACCTTC

V: TRBV5-8
J: TRBJ2-7
D: .
size: .
length: 14
CDR3: CASSLGGGNYEQYF
DNA: TGTGCCAGCAGCTTGGGAGGGGGGAACTACGAGCAGTACTTC

V: TRBV5-1
J: TRBJ1-4
D: .
size: .
length: 14
CDR3: CASSSNGPSEKLFF
DNA: TGCGCCAGCAGCTCCAACGGGCCGAGTGAAAAACTGTTTTTT

V: TRBV27
J: TRBJ2-1
D: .
size: few
length: 16
CDR3: CASSSPSADPYNEQFF
DNA: TGTGCCAGCAGTTCCCCGTCGGCCGACCCCTACAATGAGCAGTTCTTC

V: TRBV11-1
J: TRBJ1-6
D: TRBD1
size: few
length: 14
CDR3: CASSLIQGNSPLHF
DNA: TGTGCCAGCAGCTTAATACAGGGGAATTCACCCCTCCACTTT

V: TRBV2
J: TRBJ2-5
D: .
size: few
length: 13
CDR3: CASGRDHQETQYF
DNA: TGTGCCTCTGGACGGGACCACCAAGAGACCCAGTACTTC

V: TRBV7-9
J: TRBJ2-5
D: .
size: .
length: 16
CDR3: CASSLGGMTQQETQYF
DNA: TGTGCCAGCAGCTTAGGCGGGATGACCCAACAAGAGACCCAGTACTTC

V: TRBV28
J: TRBJ2-3
D: TRBD2
size: .
length: 15
CDR3: CASSSHGGSTDTQYF
DNA: TGTGCCAGCAGTTCCCACGGGGGGAGCACAGATACGCAGTATTTT

V: TRBV7-9
J: TRBJ2-1
D: .
size: few
length: 14
CDR3: CASSLRSSYNEQFF
DNA: TGTGCCAGCAGCTTGCGTAGCTCCTACAATGAGCAGTTCTTC

V: TRBV2
J: TRBJ1-4
D: .
size: .
length: 16
CDR3: CASHRDRLGVNEKLFF
DNA: TGTGCCAGCCATCGCGACCGTCTTGGGGTAAATGAAAAACTGTTTTTT

V: TRBV6-4
J: TRBJ2-2
D: .
size: few
length: 11
CDR3: CASSSSGTLFF
DNA: TGTGCCAGCAGTTCTTCCGGGACATTGTTTTTT

V: TRBV5-1
J: TRBJ2-5
D: .
size: .
length: 14
CDR3: CASGTPLAGETQYF
DNA: TGCGCCAGCGGGACACCACTCGCCGGAGAGACCCAGTACTTC